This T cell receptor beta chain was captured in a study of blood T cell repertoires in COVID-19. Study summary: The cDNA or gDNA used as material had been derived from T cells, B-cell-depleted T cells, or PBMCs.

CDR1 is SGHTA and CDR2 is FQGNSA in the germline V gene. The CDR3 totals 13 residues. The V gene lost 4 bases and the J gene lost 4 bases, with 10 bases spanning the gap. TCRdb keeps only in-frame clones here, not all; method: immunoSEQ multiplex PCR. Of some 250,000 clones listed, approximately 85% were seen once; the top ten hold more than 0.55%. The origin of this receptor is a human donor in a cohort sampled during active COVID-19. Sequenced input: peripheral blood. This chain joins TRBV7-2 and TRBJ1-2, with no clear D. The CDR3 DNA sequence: TGTGCCAGCAGCTCGGGAATTTCCTATGGCTACACCTTC. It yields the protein CASSSGISYGYTF. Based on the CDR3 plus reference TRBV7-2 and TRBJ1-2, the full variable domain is GAGVSQSPSNKVTEKGKDVELRCDPISGHTALYWYRQSLGQGLEFLIYFQGNSAPDKSGLPSDRFSAERTGGSVSTLTIQRTQQEDSAVYLCASSSGISYGYTFGSGTRLTVV.